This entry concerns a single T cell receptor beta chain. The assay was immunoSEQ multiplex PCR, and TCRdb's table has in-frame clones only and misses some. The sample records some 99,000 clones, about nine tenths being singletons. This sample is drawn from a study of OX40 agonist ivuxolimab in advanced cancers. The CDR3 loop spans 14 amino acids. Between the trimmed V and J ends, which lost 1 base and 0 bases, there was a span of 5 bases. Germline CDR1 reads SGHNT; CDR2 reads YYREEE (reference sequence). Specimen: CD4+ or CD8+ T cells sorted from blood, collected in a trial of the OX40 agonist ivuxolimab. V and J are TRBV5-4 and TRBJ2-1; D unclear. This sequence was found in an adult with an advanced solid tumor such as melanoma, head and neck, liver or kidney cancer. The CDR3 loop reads CASSLSSSYNEQFF. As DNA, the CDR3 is TGTGCCAGCAGCTTGAGTAGCTCCTACAATGAGCAGTTCTTC.